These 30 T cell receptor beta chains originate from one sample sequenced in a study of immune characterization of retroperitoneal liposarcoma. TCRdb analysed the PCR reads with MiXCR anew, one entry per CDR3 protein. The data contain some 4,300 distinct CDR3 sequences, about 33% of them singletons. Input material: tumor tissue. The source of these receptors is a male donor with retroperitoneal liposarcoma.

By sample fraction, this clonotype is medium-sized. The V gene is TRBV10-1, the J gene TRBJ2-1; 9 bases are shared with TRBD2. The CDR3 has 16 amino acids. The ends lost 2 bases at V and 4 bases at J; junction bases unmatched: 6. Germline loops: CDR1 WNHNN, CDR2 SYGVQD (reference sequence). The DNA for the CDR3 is TGCGCCAGCAGTGAGGCGGGAGGGCGTCTTTACAATGAGCAGTTCTTC. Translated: CASSEAGGRLYNEQFF.

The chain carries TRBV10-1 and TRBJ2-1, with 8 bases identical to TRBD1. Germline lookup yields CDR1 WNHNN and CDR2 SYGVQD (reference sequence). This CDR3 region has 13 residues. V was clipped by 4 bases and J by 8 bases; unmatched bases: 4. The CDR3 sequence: CASSGTGLDEQFF. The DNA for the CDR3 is TGCGCCAGCAGTGGGACAGGGTTGGATGAGCAGTTCTTC.

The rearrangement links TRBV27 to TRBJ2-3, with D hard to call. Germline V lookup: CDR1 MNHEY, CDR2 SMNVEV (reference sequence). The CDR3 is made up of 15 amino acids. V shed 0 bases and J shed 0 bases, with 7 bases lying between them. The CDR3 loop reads CASSLSLGSTDTQYF. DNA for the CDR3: TGTGCCAGCAGTTTATCCCTCGGTAGCACAGATACGCAGTATTTT.

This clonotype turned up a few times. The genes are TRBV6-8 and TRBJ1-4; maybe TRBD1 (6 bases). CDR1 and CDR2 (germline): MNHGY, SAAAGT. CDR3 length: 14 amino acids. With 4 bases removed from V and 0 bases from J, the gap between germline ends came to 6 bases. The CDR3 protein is CASSWTATNEKLFF. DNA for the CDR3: TGTGCCAGCAGTTGGACAGCAACTAATGAAAAACTGTTTTTT.

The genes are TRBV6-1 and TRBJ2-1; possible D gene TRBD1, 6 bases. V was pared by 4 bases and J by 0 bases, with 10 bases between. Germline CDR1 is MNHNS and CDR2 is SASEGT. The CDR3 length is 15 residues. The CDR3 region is CASSGQVSSYNEQFF. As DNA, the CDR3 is TGTGCCAGCAGTGGACAGGTTAGCTCCTACAATGAGCAGTTCTTC.

The CDR3 spells CASSKKPGLAGEQYF. Here the CDR3 DNA reads TGTGCCAGCAGCAAGAAACCGGGACTAGCGGGCGAGCAGTACTTC. This sequence joins TRBV6-1 and TRBJ2-3; 12 bases are shared with TRBD2. Near its end, the DNA agrees better with TRBJ2-7, so the J call may be wrong. Germline V gene lookup returns CDR1 MNHNS and CDR2 SASEGT. The CDR3 is made up of 15 amino acids.

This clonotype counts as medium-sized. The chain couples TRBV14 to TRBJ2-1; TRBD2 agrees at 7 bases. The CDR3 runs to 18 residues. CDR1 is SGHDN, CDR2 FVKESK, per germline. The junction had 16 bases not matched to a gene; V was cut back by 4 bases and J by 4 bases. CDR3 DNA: TGTGCCAGCAGCCCAGCGGGATTTATTCCTACCGGGTACAATGAGCAGTTCTTC. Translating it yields CASSPAGFIPTGYNEQFF. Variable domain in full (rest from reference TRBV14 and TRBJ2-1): EAGVTQFPSHSVIEKGQTVTLRCDPISGHDNLYWYRRVMGKEIKFLLHFVKESKQDESGMPNNRFLAERTGGTYSTLKVQPAELEDSGVYFCASSPAGFIPTGYNEQFFGPGTRLTVL.

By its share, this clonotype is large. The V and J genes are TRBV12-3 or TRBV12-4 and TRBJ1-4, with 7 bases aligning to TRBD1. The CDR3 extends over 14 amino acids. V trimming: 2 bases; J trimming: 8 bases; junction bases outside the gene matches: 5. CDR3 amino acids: CASSLNTGEEKLFF. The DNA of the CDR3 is TGTGCCAGCAGTTTAAATACAGGGGAGGAAAAACTGTTTTTT.

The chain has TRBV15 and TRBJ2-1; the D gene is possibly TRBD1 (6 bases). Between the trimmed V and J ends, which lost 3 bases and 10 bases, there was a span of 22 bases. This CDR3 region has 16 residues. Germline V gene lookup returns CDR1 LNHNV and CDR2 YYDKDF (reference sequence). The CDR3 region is CATSRHRALSSYEQFF. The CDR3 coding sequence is TGTGCCACCAGCAGGCACAGGGCCTTGAGCTCCTACGAGCAGTTCTTC.

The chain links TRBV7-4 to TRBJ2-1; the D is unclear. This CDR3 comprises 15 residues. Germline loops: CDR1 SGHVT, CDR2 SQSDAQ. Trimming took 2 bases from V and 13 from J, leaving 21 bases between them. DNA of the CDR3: TGTGCCAGCAGCTTACTAGGAGATGTTTCCGAGACCCAGTTCTTC. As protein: CASSLLGDVSETQFF. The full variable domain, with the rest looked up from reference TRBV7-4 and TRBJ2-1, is GAGVSQSPRYKVAKRGRDVALRCDSISGHVTLYWYRQTLGQGSEVLTYSQSDAQRDKSGRPSGRFSAERPERSVSTLKIQRTEQGDSAVYLCASSLLGDVSETQFFGPGTRLTVL.

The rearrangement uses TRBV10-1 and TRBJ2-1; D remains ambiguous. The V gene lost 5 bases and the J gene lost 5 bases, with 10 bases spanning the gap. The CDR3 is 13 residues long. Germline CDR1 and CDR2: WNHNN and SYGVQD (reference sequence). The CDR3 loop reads CASSPGPNNEQFF. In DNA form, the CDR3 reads TGCGCCAGCAGTCCCGGGCCAAACAATGAGCAGTTCTTC.

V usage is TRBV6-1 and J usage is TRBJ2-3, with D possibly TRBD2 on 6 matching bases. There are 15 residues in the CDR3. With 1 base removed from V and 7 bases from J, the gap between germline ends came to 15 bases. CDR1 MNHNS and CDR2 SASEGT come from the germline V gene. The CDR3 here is CASSEGEPAGNTQYF. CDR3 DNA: TGTGCCAGCAGTGAAGGGGAACCAGCGGGTAATACGCAGTATTTT.

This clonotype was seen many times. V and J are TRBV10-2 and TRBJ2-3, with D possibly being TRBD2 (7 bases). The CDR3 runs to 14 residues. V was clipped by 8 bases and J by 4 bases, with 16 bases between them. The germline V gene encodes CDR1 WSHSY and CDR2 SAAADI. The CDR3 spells CASGGRERADTQYF. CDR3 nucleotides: TGCGCCAGCGGGGGGCGGGAGCGGGCAGATACGCAGTATTTT.

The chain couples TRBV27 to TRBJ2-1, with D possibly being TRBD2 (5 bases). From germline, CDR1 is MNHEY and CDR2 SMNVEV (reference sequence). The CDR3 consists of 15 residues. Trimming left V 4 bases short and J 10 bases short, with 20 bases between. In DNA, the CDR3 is TGTGCCAGCAGTTCCCCGAGCGGACTCTCCTACGAGCAGTTCTTC. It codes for CASSSPSGLSYEQFF.

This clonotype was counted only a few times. For the CDR3, the DNA is TGTGCCAGCAGTTACACCTCAAGGGACAGGGGTTTGACGACAGATACGCAGTATTTT. Its protein is CASSYTSRDRGLTTDTQYF. V and J are TRBV6-2 or TRBV6-3 and TRBJ2-3, with TRBD1 identical over 10 bases. Germline V gene sequence: CDR1 MNHEY, CDR2 SVGEGT. CDR3 length: 19 residues. Unmatched junction bases numbered 14, after V lost 2 bases and J lost 3 bases.

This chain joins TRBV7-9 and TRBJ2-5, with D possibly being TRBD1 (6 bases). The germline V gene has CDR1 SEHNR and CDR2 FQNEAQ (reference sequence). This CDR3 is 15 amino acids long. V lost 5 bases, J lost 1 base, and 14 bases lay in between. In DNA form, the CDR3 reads TGTGCCAGCAGCCCGCCTGCCAGGGGCCAAGAGACCCAGTACTTC. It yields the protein CASSPPARGQETQYF.

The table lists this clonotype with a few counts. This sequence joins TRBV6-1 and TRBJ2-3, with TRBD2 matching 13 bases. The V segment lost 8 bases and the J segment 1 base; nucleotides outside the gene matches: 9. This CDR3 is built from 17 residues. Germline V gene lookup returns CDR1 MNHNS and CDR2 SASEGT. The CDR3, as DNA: TGTGCCAGCCTCGGACTAGCGGGGGCCCCGGGCACAGATACGCAGTATTTT. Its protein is CASLGLAGAPGTDTQYF.

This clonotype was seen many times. The CDR3 region has the DNA TGTGCCAGCAGCTTGCCGGGTAGCGGGAGAGGCAATGAGCAGTACTTC. Translating it yields CASSLPGSGRGNEQYF. The V gene is TRBV5-6, the J gene TRBJ2-1; 9 bases agree with TRBD2. The better agreement between TRBJ2-7 and the DNA end casts doubt on the J call. This CDR3 region has 16 residues. The germline CDR1 and CDR2 sequences are SGHDT and YYEEEE.

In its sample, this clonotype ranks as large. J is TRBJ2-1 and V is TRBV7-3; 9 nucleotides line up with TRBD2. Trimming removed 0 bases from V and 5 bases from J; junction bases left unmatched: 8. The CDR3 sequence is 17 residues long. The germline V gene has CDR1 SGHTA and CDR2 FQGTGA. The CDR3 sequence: CASSLTLRGGGDNEQFF. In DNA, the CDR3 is TGTGCCAGCAGCTTAACATTGCGGGGGGGGGGGGACAATGAGCAGTTCTTC.

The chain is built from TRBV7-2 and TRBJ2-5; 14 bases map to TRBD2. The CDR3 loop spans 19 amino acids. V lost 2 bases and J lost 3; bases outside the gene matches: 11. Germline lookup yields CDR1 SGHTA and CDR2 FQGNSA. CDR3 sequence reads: CASSLPGTSGSSTEETQYF. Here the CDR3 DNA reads TGTGCCAGCAGCTTACCCGGGACTAGCGGGAGCTCTACGGAAGAGACCCAGTACTTC. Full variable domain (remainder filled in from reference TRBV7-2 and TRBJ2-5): GAGVSQSPSNKVTEKGKDVELRCDPISGHTALYWYRQSLGQGLEFLIYFQGNSAPDKSGLPSDRFSAERTGGSVSTLTIQRTQQEDSAVYLCASSLPGTSGSSTEETQYFGPGTRLLVL.

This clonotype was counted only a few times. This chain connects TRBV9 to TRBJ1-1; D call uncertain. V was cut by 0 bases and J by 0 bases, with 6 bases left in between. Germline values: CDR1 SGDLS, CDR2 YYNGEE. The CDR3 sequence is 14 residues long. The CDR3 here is CASSVGSVNTEAFF. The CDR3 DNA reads TGTGCCAGCAGCGTAGGGTCGGTGAACACTGAAGCTTTCTTT.

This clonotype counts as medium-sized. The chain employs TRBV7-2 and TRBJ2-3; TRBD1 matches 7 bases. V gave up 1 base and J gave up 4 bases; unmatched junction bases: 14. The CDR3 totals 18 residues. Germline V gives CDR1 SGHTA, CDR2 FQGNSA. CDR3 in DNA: TGTGCCAGCAGCTTAGTTAGACCGGCAGGGGGTTATGCAGATACGCAGTATTTT. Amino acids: CASSLVRPAGGYADTQYF.

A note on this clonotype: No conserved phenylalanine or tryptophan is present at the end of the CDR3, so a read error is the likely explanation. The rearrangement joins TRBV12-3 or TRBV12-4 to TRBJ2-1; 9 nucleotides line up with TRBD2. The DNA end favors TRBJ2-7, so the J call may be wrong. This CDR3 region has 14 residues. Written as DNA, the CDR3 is TGTGCCAGCAGTTTAGCGCGGGGGGGAGACGAGCAGTACTAT. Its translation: CASSLARGGDEQYY.

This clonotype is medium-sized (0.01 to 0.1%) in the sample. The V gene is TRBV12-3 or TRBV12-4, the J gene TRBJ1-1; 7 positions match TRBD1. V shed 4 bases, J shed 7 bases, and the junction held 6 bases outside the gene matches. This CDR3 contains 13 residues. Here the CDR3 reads CASSWDRPNEAFF. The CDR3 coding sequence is TGTGCCAGCAGTTGGGACAGACCTAATGAAGCTTTCTTT.

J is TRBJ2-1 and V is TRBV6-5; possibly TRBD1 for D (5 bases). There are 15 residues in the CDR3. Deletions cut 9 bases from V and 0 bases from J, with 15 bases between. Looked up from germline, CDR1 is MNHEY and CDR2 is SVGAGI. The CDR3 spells CASSDSLSSYNEQFF. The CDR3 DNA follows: TGTGCCAGTAGTGACAGCTTAAGCTCCTACAATGAGCAGTTCTTC.

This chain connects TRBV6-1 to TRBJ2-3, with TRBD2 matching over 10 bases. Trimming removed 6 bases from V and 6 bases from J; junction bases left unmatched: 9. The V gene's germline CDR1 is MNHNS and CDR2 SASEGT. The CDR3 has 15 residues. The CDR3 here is CASSTSGRAPDTQYF. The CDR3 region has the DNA TGTGCCAGCAGCACAAGCGGGAGGGCCCCCGATACGCAGTATTTT.

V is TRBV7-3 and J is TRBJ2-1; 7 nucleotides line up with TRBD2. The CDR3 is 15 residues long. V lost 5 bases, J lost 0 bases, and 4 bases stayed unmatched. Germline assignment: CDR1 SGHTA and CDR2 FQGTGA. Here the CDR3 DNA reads TGTGCCAGCAGCCTAGGCGGGGGCTCCTACAATGAGCAGTTCTTC. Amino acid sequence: CASSLGGGSYNEQFF.

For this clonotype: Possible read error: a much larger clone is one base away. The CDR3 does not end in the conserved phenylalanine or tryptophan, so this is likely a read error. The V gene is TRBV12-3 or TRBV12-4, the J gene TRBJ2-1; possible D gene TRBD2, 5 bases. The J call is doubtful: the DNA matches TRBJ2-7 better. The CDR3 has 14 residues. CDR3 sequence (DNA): TGTGCCAGCACCCTAGCTACTTACTCCTACGAGCAGTACATC. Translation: CASTLATYSYEQYI.

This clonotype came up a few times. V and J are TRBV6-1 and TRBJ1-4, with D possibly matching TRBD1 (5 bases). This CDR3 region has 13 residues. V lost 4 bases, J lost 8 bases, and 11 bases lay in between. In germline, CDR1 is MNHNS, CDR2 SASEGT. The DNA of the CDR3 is TGTGCCAGCAGTGGCCAGGGAGGAGAAAAACTGTTTTTT. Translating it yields CASSGQGGEKLFF.

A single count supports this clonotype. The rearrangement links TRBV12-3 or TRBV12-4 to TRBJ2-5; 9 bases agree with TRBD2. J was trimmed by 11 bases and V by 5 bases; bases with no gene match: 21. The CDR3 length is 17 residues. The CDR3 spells CASSHRGARGRATEQYF. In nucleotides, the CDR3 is TGTGCCAGCAGTCACCGAGGGGCTCGCGGGAGGGCCACTGAGCAGTACTTC.